The present TCR beta chain was sequenced within a study of beta chain features in type 1 diabetes. The entirety of the isolated RNA underwent reverse transcription, so expressed TCRB transcripts were sequenced. Repertoires were generated with immunoSEQ multiplex PCR, while TCRdb's copy carries only in-frame clones and drops some. The repertoire holds 250,000 or so clones, with 55% to 70% as singletons. This clone was recorded a few times. Germline-derived CDR1 and CDR2 are SNHLY and FYNNEI. With 6 bases clipped from V and 5 bases from J, the junction kept 2 bases outside the gene matches. This CDR3 contains 12 residues.

The V and J genes are TRBV2 and TRBJ2-7; 9 bases map to TRBD1. This clonotype was obtained from a man aged 30 to 39 in good health. The sequencing input was naive CD4+ T cells from blood. The CDR3 DNA follows: TGTGCCAGCAGACAGGGGGCAAACGAGCAGTACTTC. This translates into CASRQGANEQYF.